This entry lists 9 T cell receptor beta chains sequenced from one sample in a study of OX40 agonist ivuxolimab in advanced cancers. Sequenced by immunoSEQ multiplex PCR; TCRdb stores in-frame clones only, minus some. This table holds 55,000 to 70,000 clones, about 84% found once. The sample was CD4+ or CD8+ T cells sorted from blood, taken in a trial of the OX40 agonist ivuxolimab. Receptors were obtained from an adult with an advanced solid tumor such as melanoma, head and neck, liver or kidney cancer.

Turning to this clone: The sample holds other DNA sequences that translate to the same CDR3. This rearrangement joins TRBV7-2 to TRBJ1-4; 8 bases line up with TRBD1. The CDR3 is 14 amino acids. Germline V CDR1 and CDR2: SGHTA, FQGNSA. V lost 5 bases, J lost 8 bases, and 7 bases stayed unmatched. CDR3 amino acids: CASSRQGRGEKLFF. The CDR3 DNA reads as TGTGCCAGCAGCCGACAGGGGAGGGGCGAAAAACTGTTTTTT.

The chain's CDR3 is CASSFATGGQPQHF. The CDR3 region has the DNA TGTGCCAGCAGTTTTGCAACAGGGGGGCAGCCCCAGCATTTT. The V and J genes are TRBV27 and TRBJ1-5; 8 nucleotides match TRBD1. The junction had 5 bases not matched to a gene; V was cut back by 3 bases and J by 7 bases. The CDR3 is made up of 14 amino acids. Germline V gives CDR1 MNHEY, CDR2 SMNVEV (reference sequence).

This clone was observed a few times. The chain carries TRBV6-5 and TRBJ1-4; TRBD1 agrees at 9 bases. Germline CDR1 is MNHEY and CDR2 is SVGAGI. There are 14 residues in the CDR3. J gave up 7 bases and V 6 bases, and 6 bases lay outside the gene matches. CDR3 residues: CASRWRQGGEKLFF. The CDR3, as DNA: TGTGCCAGCAGATGGCGACAGGGGGGTGAAAAACTGTTTTTT.

V and J are TRBV28 and TRBJ1-1, with D perhaps TRBD1 (5 bases). The germline gives CDR1 MDHEN, CDR2 SYDVKM. The CDR3 runs to 16 residues. V lost 3 bases and J 1 base, leaving 15 bases between the germline ends. The CDR3 is CASSFAGVERNTEAFF. For the CDR3, the DNA is TGTGCCAGCAGTTTTGCGGGGGTGGAAAGGAACACTGAAGCTTTCTTT. The full variable domain, its missing parts supplied by reference TRBV28 and TRBJ1-1, is DVKVTQSSRYLVKRTGEKVFLECVQDMDHENMFWYRQDPGLGLRLIYFSYDVKMKEKGDIPEGYSVSREKKERFSLILESASTNQTSMYLCASSFAGVERNTEAFFGQGTRLTVV.

This clone has just a few counts. V is TRBV19 and J is TRBJ1-5; D remains unclear. Trimming removed 3 bases at V and 3 bases at J, with 3 bases between. The CDR3 has 12 residues. CDR1 LNHDA and CDR2 SQIVND come from the germline V gene (reference sequence). CDR3 loop: CASSIINQPQHF. CDR3 in DNA: TGTGCCAGTAGTATCATCAATCAGCCCCAGCATTTT.

This clone has more than one count but fewer than ten. This chain's CDR3 is CASSVGTWGGYTF. The CDR3 DNA sequence: TGTGCCAGCAGCGTAGGTACTTGGGGTGGCTACACCTTC. This rearrangement joins TRBV9 to TRBJ1-2, with D uncertain. This CDR3 region has 13 residues. The V end was cut by 0 bases, the J end by 7 bases, with 10 bases between. Looked up from germline, CDR1 is SGDLS and CDR2 is YYNGEE. Complete variable domain (other parts from reference TRBV9 and TRBJ1-2): DSGVTQTPKHLITATGQRVTLRCSPRSGDLSVYWYQQSLDQGLQFLIQYYNGEERAKGNILERFSAQQFPDLHSELNLSSLELGDSALYFCASSVGTWGGYTFGSGTRLTVV.

The chain recombines TRBV18 with TRBJ2-7; D is unresolved. Germline loops: CDR1 KGHSH, CDR2 LQKENI. Trimming removed 4 bases at V and 3 bases at J, with 10 bases between. The CDR3 extends over 13 amino acids. The CDR3 DNA follows: TGTGCCAGCTCACAGGCAGGTAGCTACGAGCAGTACTTC. It is translated as CASSQAGSYEQYF.

The chain has TRBV9 and TRBJ2-7, with 12 nucleotides matching TRBD2. V gave up 0 bases and J gave up 4 bases; unmatched junction bases: 2. Germline CDR1 is SGDLS and CDR2 is YYNGEE. The CDR3 consists of 15 residues. The CDR3 reads CASSVGLAGEYEQYF. The DNA of the CDR3 is TGTGCCAGCAGCGTAGGACTAGCGGGGGAGTACGAGCAGTACTTC.

The CDR3 is CASSQEDRADTGELFF. CDR3 nucleotides: TGCGCCAGCAGTCAAGAGGACAGGGCGGACACCGGGGAGCTGTTTTTT. The rearrangement uses TRBV23-1 and TRBJ2-2; 8 nucleotides agree with TRBD1. TRBV23-1 has ORF status, its function being uncertain. The V segment lost 2 bases and the J segment 3 bases; nucleotides outside the gene matches: 5. The length of the CDR3 is 16 residues.